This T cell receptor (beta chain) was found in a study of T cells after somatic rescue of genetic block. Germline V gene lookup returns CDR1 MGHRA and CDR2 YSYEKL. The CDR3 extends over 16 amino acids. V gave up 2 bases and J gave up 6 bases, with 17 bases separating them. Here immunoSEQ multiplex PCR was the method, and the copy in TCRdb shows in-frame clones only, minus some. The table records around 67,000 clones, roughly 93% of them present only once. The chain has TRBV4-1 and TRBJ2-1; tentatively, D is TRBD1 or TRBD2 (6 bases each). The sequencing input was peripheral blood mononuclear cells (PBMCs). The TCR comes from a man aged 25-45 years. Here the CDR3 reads CASSQRGGGPSNEQFF. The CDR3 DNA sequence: TGCGCCAGCAGCCAAAGGGGTGGGGGGCCCAGCAATGAGCAGTTCTTC.